The sequence of this T cell receptor (beta chain) was determined in a study of T cell responses to AZD1222 COVID-19 vaccine. In germline, CDR1 is SGDLS, CDR2 YYNGEE. This CDR3 region has 17 residues. Trimming cost V 2 bases and J 2 bases; bases outside gene matches: 10. With regard to this clone: Its antigen is as yet unknown.

Sequencing used immunoSEQ multiplex PCR; TCRdb keeps in-frame clones, though not all of them. The sample consists of over 150,000 clones, about 90% of them appearing once. Broader study findings: Repertoire collection took place solely once the T cell response had peaked.

This chain joins TRBV9 and TRBJ1-5; 7 bases fit TRBD1. Sequencing was performed on peripheral blood, taken on day 0 of MenACWY control vaccination. The sequence came from an adult in good health. CDR3 nucleotide sequence: TGTGCCAGCAGCGTGAGCCCCGGGGACAGTGGCAATCAGCCCCAGCATTTT. This gives the protein CASSVSPGDSGNQPQHF.